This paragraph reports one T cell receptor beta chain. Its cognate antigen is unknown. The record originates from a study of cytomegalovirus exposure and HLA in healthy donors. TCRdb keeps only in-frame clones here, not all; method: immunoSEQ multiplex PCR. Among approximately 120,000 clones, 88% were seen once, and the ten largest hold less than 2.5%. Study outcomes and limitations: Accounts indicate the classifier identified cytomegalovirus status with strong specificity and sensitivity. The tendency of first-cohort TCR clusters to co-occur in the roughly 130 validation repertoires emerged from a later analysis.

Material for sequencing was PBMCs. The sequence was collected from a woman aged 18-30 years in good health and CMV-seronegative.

The DNA for the CDR3 is TGCGCCAGCAGCTTTACTTGGGCAGGGTCGACCGAGCAGTACTTC. This translates into CASSFTWAGSTEQYF. The chain joins TRBV5-1 to TRBJ2-7; D is perhaps TRBD1 (5 bases). V dropped 2 bases and J dropped 6 bases, with 18 bases sitting between them. The CDR3 sequence is 15 residues long. The germline CDR1 and CDR2 sequences are SGHRS and YFSETQ.